The 20 T cell receptor beta chains below come from one sample, sequenced in a study of cytomegalovirus exposure and HLA in healthy donors. The primer mix had 60 Vbeta and 13 Jbeta primers. Some clones are missing from TCRdb's copy, which holds only in-frame ones; the method was immunoSEQ multiplex PCR. Among some 170,000 clones listed, around 80% were seen once. The sequenced material came from PBMCs. The origin of the receptors is a man between 40 and 49 years old in good health and CMV-seronegative.

This chain connects TRBV5-1 to TRBJ2-5, with TRBD2 matching 8 bases. V shed 7 bases and J 4 bases; nucleotides not matched to a gene: 9. CDR1 and CDR2 (germline): SGHRS, YFSETQ. The CDR3 has 14 amino acids. CDR3 sequence: CASREGLAGETQYF. As DNA, the CDR3 is TGCGCCAGCCGCGAGGGTCTAGCGGGAGAGACCCAGTACTTC.

The genes are TRBV6-6 and TRBJ2-5; D remains ambiguous. V gave up 2 bases and J gave up 5 bases, with 3 bases separating them. CDR3 length equals 11 residues. Germline V gene sequence: CDR1 MNHNY, CDR2 SVGAGI (reference sequence). The CDR3 region is CASSYRETQYF. The CDR3 DNA reads as TGTGCCAGCAGTTACCGGGAGACCCAGTACTTC.

This clone was detected once. The junction does not match germline at one end; this may be a read error. V usage is TRBV6-6 and J usage is TRBJ2-5; possible D gene TRBD2, 5 bases. The CDR3 has 13 residues. CDR1 MNHNY and CDR2 SVGAGI come from the germline V gene (reference sequence). The CDR3 sequence: CASSYNTGEIQYF. The CDR3 bases are TGTGCCAGCAGTTACAATACCGGGGAGATCCAGTACTTC.

The rearrangement links TRBV7-9 to TRBJ2-3; 8 bases are a match to TRBD2. Germline assignment: CDR1 SEHNR and CDR2 FQNEAQ (reference sequence). The V and J ends lost 6 bases and 2 bases, in that order; junction bases with no gene match: 1. The CDR3 runs 13 residues. This chain's CDR3 is CASRLAATDTQYF. CDR3 in DNA: TGTGCCAGCAGACTAGCGGCCACAGATACGCAGTATTTT.

The chain joins TRBV28 to TRBJ2-1; TRBD2 matches 7 bases. CDR1 and CDR2 (germline): MDHEN, SYDVKM. The CDR3 runs to 16 residues. Trimming at V came to 2 bases and at J to 7 bases, leaving 11 bases not matched to a gene. CDR3 amino acids: CASSLSGTIPRNEQFF. CDR3 DNA sequence: TGTGCCAGCAGTTTAAGTGGGACTATACCCAGGAATGAGCAGTTCTTC.

A few counts support this clone. The chain combines TRBV7-6 with TRBJ2-1; 11 bases map to TRBD2. The length of the CDR3 is 15 residues. Germline V gene data show CDR1 as SGHVS and CDR2 as FNYEAQ. The trim removed 2 bases at V and 4 bases at J, leaving 1 base unmatched. The chain's CDR3 is CASSLIAGGYNEQFF. The CDR3 DNA reads as TGTGCCAGCAGCTTAATAGCGGGAGGGTACAATGAGCAGTTCTTC. The full variable domain, rest sourced from reference TRBV7-6 and TRBJ2-1, is GAGVSQSPRYKVTKRGQDVALRCDPISGHVSLYWYRQALGQGPEFLTYFNYEAQQDKSGLPNDRFSAERPEGSISTLTIQRTEQRDSAMYRCASSLIAGGYNEQFFGPGTRLTVL.

The rearrangement links TRBV19 to TRBJ2-5; perhaps TRBD1 as D (5 bases). The CDR3 is 15 amino acids. The V end was cut by 3 bases, the J end by 5 bases, with 16 bases between. Germline assignment: CDR1 LNHDA and CDR2 SQIVND (reference sequence). CDR3 residues: CASSMASQGWETQYF. In DNA form, the CDR3 reads TGTGCCAGTAGTATGGCCTCTCAGGGTTGGGAGACCCAGTACTTC.

The rearrangement links TRBV6-6 to TRBJ2-5, with D possibly being TRBD1 (5 bases). Trimming removed 5 bases at V and 2 bases at J, with 15 bases between. Germline-derived CDR1 and CDR2 are MNHNY and SVGAGI (reference sequence). The CDR3 covers 15 residues. The CDR3: CASSPLGLEQETQYF. CDR3 nucleotides: TGTGCCAGCAGTCCCTTGGGGCTAGAACAAGAGACCCAGTACTTC.

This sequence joins TRBV5-1 and TRBJ2-1, with 8 bases that match TRBD2. V lost 4 bases to trimming and J lost 8 bases; unmatched junction nucleotides: 11. Germline CDR1 is SGHRS and CDR2 is YFSETQ. CDR3 length: 15 amino acids. The CDR3 loop reads CASSRTSGGDYEQFF. The DNA of the CDR3 is TGCGCCAGCAGCCGAACTAGCGGAGGAGATTATGAGCAGTTCTTC.

The chain couples TRBV5-7 to TRBJ1-2; 7 bases match TRBD1. TRBV5-7 is annotated as an ORF whose role is uncertain. This CDR3 comprises 14 residues. The trim removed 4 bases at V and 4 bases at J, leaving 7 bases unmatched. CDR3 residues: CASSPNRGCYGYTF. CDR3 nucleotides: TGTGCCAGCAGCCCAAACAGGGGATGCTATGGCTACACCTTC.

The rearrangement joins TRBV29-1 to TRBJ2-3; 10 bases agree with TRBD2. Trimming at V came to 7 bases and at J to 3 bases, leaving 1 base not matched to a gene. The CDR3 has 12 residues. The germline CDR1 and CDR2 sequences are SQVTM and ANQGSEA. This CDR3 reads CSETSGTDTQYF. The CDR3, as DNA: TGCAGCGAGACTAGCGGGACAGATACGCAGTATTTT.

The chain uses TRBV11-3 and TRBJ2-3; TRBD1 aligns across 8 bases. Germline CDR1 and CDR2: SGHNT and YENEEA. V lost 3 bases to trimming and J lost 2 bases; unmatched junction nucleotides: 1. This CDR3 has 14 residues. DNA of the CDR3: TGTGCCAGCAGCTTGGGACAGGACACAGATACGCAGTATTTT. Amino acids: CASSLGQDTDTQYF. The full variable domain, in which reference TRBV11-3 and TRBJ2-3 provide the parts outside the CDR3, is EAGVVQSPRYKIIEKKQPVAFWCNPISGHNTLYWYLQNLGQGPELLIRYENEEAVDDSQLPKDRFSAERLKGVDSTLKIQPAELGDSAVYLCASSLGQDTDTQYFGPGTRLTVL.

Remarks on this clone: It is likely a read error, because the conserved phenylalanine at the end of the CDR3 is missing. Because the CDR3's place on the DNA is in doubt, the DNA is left out and the CDR3 is given as listed by TCRdb. This sequence joins TRBV29-1 and TRBJ2-6; the D call of TRBD1 is as the table states it, not checked on the DNA. In germline, CDR1 is SQVTM, CDR2 ANQGSEA. The CDR3 numbers 10 amino acids, ends counted. The CDR3 here is CSLIKGQGAL.

The V and J genes are TRBV5-1 and TRBJ2-7; 8 bases map to TRBD1. In germline, CDR1 is SGHRS, CDR2 YFSETQ. The junction had 3 bases not matched to a gene; V was cut back by 0 bases and J by 1 base. CDR3 length equals 15 residues. The CDR3 spells CASSLGQGTSYEQYF. The CDR3, as DNA: TGCGCCAGCAGCTTGGGACAGGGGACTTCCTACGAGCAGTACTTC.

The rearrangement links TRBV6-5 to TRBJ2-7; TRBD1 matches 11 bases. From germline, CDR1 is MNHEY and CDR2 SVGAGI. J was trimmed by 5 bases and V by 6 bases; bases with no gene match: 3. The CDR3 is 13 residues long. The CDR3 spells CASRRGQGDEQYF. The CDR3 nucleotides read TGTGCCAGCAGACGGGGACAGGGGGACGAGCAGTACTTC.

The V and J genes are TRBV25-1 and TRBJ2-4; 8 bases line up with TRBD1. The length of the CDR3 is 17 residues. CDR1 is MGHDK, CDR2 SYGVNS, per germline. Unmatched junction bases numbered 14, after V lost 8 bases and J lost 2 bases. Here the CDR3 DNA reads TGTGCCAGCGCGCCGGGACAGGAACGATTGACCAAAAACATTCAGTACTTC. It specifies CASAPGQERLTKNIQYF.

CDR3 residues: CASRTTDTQYF. As DNA, the CDR3 is TGTGCCAGCAGAACAACAGATACGCAGTATTTT. V usage is TRBV2 and J usage is TRBJ2-3; D remains ambiguous. Trimming removed 6 bases from V and 3 bases from J, with 4 bases in between. Germline CDR1 and CDR2: SNHLY and FYNNEI. This CDR3 comprises 11 residues. The entire variable domain, with the rest obtained from reference TRBV2 and TRBJ2-3, is as follows: EPEVTQTPSHQVTQMGQEVILRCVPISNHLYFYWYRQILGQKVEFLVSFYNNEISEKSEIFDDQFSVERPDGSNFTLKIRSTKLEDSAMYFCASRTTDTQYFGPGTRLTVL.

The J gene is TRBJ2-7, the V gene TRBV4-1; 12 bases are shared with TRBD2. V was pared by 3 bases and J by 5 bases, with 5 bases of the junction left unmatched. CDR3 length: 15 residues. Germline V lookup: CDR1 MGHRA, CDR2 YSYEKL. DNA of the CDR3: TGCGCCAGCAGCCAGACTCTAGCGGGAGGGCACGAGCAGTACTTC. This sequence encodes CASSQTLAGGHEQYF.

The gene calls are TRBV4-2 and TRBJ1-3, with a weak D call TRBD1 (6 bases). The CDR3 length is 15 residues. Per the germline V gene, CDR1 is LGHNA and CDR2 is YNFKEQ. V lost 1 base, J lost 0 bases, and 7 bases lay in between. This CDR3 is CASSQGGLSGNTIYF. CDR3 nucleotides: TGTGCCAGCAGCCAAGGGGGGCTCTCTGGAAACACCATATATTTT.

This clone was picked up a small number of times. This chain joins TRBV10-3 and TRBJ2-7, with a possible D match to TRBD2 (7 bases). CDR1 and CDR2 (germline): ENHRY, SYGVKD. The CDR3 length is 12 residues. V was pared by 11 bases and J by 4 bases, with 15 bases between. This CDR3 reads CASRGGDYEQYF. In DNA form, the CDR3 reads TGTGCCTCAAGGGGGGGGGATTACGAGCAGTACTTC.